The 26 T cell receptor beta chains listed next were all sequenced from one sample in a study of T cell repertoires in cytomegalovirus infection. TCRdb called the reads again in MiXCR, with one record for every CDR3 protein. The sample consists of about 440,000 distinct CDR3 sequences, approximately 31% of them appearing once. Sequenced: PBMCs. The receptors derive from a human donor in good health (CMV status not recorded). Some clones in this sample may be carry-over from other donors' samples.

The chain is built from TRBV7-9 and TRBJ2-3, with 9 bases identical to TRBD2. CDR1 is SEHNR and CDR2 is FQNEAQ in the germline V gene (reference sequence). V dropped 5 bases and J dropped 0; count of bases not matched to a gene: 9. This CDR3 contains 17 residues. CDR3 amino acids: CASSRRGGPTSTDTQYF. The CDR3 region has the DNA TGTGCCAGCAGCAGGCGGGGGGGACCAACTAGCACAGATACGCAGTATTTT.

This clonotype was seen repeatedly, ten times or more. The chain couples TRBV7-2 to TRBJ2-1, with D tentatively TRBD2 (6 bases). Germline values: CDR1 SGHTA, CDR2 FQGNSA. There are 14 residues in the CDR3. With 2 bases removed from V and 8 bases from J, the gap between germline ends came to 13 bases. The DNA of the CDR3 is TGTGCCAGCAGCTTAATCTTCGGGGGTTATGAGCAGTTCTTC. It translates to CASSLIFGGYEQFF.

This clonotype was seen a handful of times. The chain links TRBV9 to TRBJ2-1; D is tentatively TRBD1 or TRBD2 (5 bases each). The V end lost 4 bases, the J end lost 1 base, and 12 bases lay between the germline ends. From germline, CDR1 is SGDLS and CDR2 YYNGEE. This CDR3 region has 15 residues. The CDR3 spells CASSHRGVSYNEQFF. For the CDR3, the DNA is TGTGCCAGCAGCCACCGAGGGGTTTCCTACAATGAGCAGTTCTTC.

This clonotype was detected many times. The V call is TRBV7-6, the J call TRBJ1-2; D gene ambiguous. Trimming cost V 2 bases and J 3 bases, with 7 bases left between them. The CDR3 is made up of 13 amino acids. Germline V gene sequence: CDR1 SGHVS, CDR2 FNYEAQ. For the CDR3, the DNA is TGTGCCAGCAGCTTAACAGCTTACTATGGCTACACCTTC. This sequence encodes CASSLTAYYGYTF.

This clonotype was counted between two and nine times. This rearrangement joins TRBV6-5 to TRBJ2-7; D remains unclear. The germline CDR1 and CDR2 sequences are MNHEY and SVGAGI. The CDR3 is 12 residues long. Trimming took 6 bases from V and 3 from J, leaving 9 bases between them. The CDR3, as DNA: TGTGCCAGCAGAGGCAGGAGCTACGAGCAGTACTTC. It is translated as CASRGRSYEQYF.

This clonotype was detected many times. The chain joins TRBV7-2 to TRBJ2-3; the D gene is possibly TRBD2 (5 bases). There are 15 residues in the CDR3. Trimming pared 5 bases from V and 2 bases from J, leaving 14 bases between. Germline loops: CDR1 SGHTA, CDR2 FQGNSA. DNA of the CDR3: TGTGCCAGCAGCCCCCCCGGGCGGGCCACAGATACGCAGTATTTT. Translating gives CASSPPGRATDTQYF.

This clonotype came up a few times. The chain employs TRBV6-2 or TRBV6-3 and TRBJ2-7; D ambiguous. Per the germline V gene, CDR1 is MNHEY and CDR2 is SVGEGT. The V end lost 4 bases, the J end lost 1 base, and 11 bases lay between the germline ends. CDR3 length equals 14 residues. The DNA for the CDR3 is TGTGCCAGCAGTTTACACCGGGCTTCCTACGAGCAGTACTTC. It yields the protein CASSLHRASYEQYF.

CDR3 nucleotide sequence: TGTGCCAGCAGTTCCTCGAAGGCCCCTAATGAAAAACTGTTTTTT. Amino acids: CASSSSKAPNEKLFF. The chain has TRBV28 and TRBJ1-4; D gene ambiguous. CDR1 is MDHEN, CDR2 SYDVKM, per germline. This CDR3 comprises 15 residues. V gave up 4 bases and J gave up 3 bases, with 12 bases separating them.

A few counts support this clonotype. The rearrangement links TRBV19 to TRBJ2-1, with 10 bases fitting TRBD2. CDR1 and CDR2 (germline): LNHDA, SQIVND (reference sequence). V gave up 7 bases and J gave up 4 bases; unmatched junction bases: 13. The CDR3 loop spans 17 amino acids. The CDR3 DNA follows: TGTGCCAGTACCGTGGGCAAAAGCGGGGGGGGATACAATGAGCAGTTCTTC. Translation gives CASTVGKSGGGYNEQFF.

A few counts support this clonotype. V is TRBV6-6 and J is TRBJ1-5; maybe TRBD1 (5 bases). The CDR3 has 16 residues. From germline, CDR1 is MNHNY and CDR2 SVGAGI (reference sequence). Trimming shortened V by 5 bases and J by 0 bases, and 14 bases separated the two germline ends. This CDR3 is CASSPLRGNSNQPQHF. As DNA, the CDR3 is TGTGCCAGCAGTCCCCTAAGGGGCAATAGCAATCAGCCCCAGCATTTT.

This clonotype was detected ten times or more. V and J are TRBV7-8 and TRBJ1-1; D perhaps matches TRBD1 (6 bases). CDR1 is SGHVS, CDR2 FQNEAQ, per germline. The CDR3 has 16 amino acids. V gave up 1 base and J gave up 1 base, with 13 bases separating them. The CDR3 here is CASSLDPPGENTEAFF. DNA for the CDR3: TGTGCCAGCAGCTTAGATCCCCCAGGGGAGAACACTGAAGCTTTCTTT.

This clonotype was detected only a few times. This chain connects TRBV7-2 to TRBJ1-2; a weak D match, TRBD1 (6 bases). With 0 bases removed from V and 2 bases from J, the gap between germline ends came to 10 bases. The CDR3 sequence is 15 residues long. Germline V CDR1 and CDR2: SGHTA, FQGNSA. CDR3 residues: CASSLAGAGNYGYTF. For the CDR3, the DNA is TGTGCCAGCAGCTTAGCGGGGGCAGGGAACTATGGCTACACCTTC.

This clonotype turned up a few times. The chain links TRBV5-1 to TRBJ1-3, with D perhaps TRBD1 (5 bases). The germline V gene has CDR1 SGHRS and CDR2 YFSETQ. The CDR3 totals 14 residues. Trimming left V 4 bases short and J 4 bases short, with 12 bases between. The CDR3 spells CASSQDMAGNTIYF. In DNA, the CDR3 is TGCGCCAGCAGCCAGGACATGGCCGGAAACACCATATATTTT.

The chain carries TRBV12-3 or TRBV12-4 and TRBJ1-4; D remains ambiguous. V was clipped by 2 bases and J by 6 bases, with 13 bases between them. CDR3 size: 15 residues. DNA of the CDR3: TGTGCCAGCAGTTTATCGGAGGGCTGGGATGAAAAACTGTTTTTT. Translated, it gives CASSLSEGWDEKLFF.

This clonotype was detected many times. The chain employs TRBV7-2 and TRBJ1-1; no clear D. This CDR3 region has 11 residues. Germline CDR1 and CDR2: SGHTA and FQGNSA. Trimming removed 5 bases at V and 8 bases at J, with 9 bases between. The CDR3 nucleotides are TGTGCCAGCAGCCGAACAATAGAAGCTTTCTTT. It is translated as CASSRTIEAFF. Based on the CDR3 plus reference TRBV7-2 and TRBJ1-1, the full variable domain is GAGVSQSPSNKVTEKGKDVELRCDPISGHTALYWYRQSLGQGLEFLIYFQGNSAPDKSGLPSDRFSAERTGGSVSTLTIQRTQQEDSAVYLCASSRTIEAFFGQGTRLTVV.

CDR3 DNA sequence: TGTGCCAGCAGTTACCCCCGGATAGCGGGGGGACGTGTTCGCACAGATACGCAGTATTTT. Translating gives CASSYPRIAGGRVRTDTQYF. The chain is built from TRBV6-5 and TRBJ2-3; the match to TRBD2 covers 10 bases. Germline loops: CDR1 MNHEY, CDR2 SVGAGI. The ends lost 2 bases at V and 1 base at J; junction bases unmatched: 15. The CDR3 is made up of 20 amino acids.

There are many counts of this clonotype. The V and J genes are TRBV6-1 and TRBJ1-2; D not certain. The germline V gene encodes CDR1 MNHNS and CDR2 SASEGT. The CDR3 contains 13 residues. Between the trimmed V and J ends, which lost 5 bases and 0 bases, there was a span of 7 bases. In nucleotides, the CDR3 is TGTGCCAGCAGTATGACATCTAACTATGGCTACACCTTC. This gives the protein CASSMTSNYGYTF.

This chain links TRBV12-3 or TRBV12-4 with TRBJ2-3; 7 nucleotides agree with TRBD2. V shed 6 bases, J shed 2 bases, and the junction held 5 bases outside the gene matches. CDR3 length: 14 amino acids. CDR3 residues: CASRKRGLTDTQYF. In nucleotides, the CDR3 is TGTGCCAGCAGGAAGCGGGGCCTCACAGATACGCAGTATTTT.

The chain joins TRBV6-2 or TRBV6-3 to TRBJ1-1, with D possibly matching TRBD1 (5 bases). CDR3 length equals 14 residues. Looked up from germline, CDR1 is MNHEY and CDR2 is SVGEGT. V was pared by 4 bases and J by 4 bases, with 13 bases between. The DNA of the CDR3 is TGTGCCAGCAGTTCTGGAGGGGTGCCCACTGAAGCTTTCTTT. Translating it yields CASSSGGVPTEAFF.

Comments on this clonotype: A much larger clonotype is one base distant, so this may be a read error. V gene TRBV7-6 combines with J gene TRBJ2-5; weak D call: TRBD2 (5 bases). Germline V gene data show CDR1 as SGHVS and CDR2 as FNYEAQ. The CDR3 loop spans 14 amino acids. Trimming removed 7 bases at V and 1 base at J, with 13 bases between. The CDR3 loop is CASISLAVQETQYF. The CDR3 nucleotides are TGTGCCAGCATCTCTCTAGCAGTCCAAGAGACCCAGTACTTC.

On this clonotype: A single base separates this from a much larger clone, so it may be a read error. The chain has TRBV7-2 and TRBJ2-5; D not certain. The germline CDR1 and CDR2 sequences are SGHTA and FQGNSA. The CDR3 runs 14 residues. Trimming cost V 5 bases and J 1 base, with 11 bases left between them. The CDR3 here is CASSTRPIQETQYF. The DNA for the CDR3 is TGTGCCAGCAGCACTCGGCCTATCCAAGAGACCCAGTACTTC.

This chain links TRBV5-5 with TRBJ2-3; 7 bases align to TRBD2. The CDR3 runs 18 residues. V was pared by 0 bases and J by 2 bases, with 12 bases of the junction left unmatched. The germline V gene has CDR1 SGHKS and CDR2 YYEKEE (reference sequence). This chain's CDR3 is CASSLELGLADITDTQYF. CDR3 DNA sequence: TGTGCCAGCAGCTTGGAATTAGGGCTAGCGGACATCACAGATACGCAGTATTTT. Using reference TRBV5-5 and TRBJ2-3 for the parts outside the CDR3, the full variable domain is DAGVTQSPTHLIKTRGQQVTLRCSPISGHKSVSWYQQVLGQGPQFIFQYYEKEERGRGNFPDRFSARQFPNYSSELNVNALLLGDSALYLCASSLELGLADITDTQYFGPGTRLTVL.

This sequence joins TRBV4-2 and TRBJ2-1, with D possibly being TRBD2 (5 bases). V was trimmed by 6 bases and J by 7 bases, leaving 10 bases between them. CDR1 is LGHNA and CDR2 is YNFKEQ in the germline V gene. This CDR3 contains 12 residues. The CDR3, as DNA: TGTGCCAGCAGGGATAGGGAGAATGAGCAGTTCTTC. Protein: CASRDRENEQFF.

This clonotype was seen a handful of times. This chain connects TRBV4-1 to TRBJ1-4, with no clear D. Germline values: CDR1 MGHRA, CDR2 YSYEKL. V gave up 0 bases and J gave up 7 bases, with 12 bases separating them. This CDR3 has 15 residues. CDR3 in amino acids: CASSQDSGLREKLFF. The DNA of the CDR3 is TGCGCCAGCAGCCAAGACTCGGGGTTGCGTGAAAAACTGTTTTTT.

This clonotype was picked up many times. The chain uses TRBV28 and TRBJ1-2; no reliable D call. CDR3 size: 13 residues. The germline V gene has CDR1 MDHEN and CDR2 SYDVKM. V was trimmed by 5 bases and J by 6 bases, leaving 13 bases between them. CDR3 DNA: TGTGCCAGCAGTCTCGGACTGGAGGATGGCTACACCTTC. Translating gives CASSLGLEDGYTF.

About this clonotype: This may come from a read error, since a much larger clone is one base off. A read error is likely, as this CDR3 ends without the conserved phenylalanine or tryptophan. This CDR3 reads CASSFVAGESSYEQYL. The CDR3 coding sequence is TGTGCCAGCAGCTTCGTAGCGGGGGAGAGCTCCTACGAGCAGTACTTA. The rearrangement joins TRBV7-6 to TRBJ2-7, with 9 bases matching TRBD2. Germline CDR1 is SGHVS and CDR2 is FNYEAQ. The V segment lost 3 bases and the J segment 0 bases; nucleotides outside the gene matches: 6. This CDR3 contains 16 residues.